The next 29 T cell receptor beta chains were all read from a single sample in a study of regulatory T cells in long-lasting Graves disease. The time point here: newly diagnosed GD, antithyroid drugs for less than 3 months. Extracted RNA from PBMCs served as the source of the TCR library. Investigators prepared the TCR beta libraries by applying iRepertoire HTBI primers and Arm-PCR of CDR3 regions. A single record per CDR3 protein comes from TCRdb applying MiXCR to the multiplex PCR reads. The data contain about 560,000 distinct CDR3 sequences, around 15% of them singletons. The same data also went into a second study, on T cells in Graves' hyperthyroidism and ophthalmopathy.

This material consisted of peripheral blood mononuclear cells (PBMCs), taken at new diagnosis, from a patient treated with antithyroid drugs. The receptors here all came from a man between 18 and 29 years old with Graves disease.

This clonotype was seen a few times. This chain joins TRBV12-5 and TRBJ2-7, with 8 bases aligning to TRBD1. This CDR3 is built from 13 residues. Unmatched junction bases numbered 5, after V lost 6 bases and J lost 4 bases. CDR1 and CDR2 (germline): LGHNT, FRNRAP. CDR3 sequence: CASGPGQGYEQYF. CDR3 sequence (DNA): TGTGCTAGTGGCCCAGGACAGGGATACGAGCAGTACTTC.

The V call is TRBV28, the J call TRBJ2-1; 11 bases fit TRBD2. The CDR3 contains 16 residues. Germline V gene data show CDR1 as MDHEN and CDR2 as SYDVKM. V gave up 6 bases and J gave up 4 bases; unmatched junction bases: 8. CDR3 region: CASSPPTSGIYNEQFF. CDR3 nucleotide sequence: TGTGCCAGCAGCCCCCCGACTAGCGGGATTTACAATGAGCAGTTCTTC.

This clonotype was detected only a few times. One end of the junction fails to match germline, which may point to a read error. The chain recombines TRBV20-1 with TRBJ1-1; D is undetermined. Germline V gives CDR1 DFQATT, CDR2 SNEGSKA (reference sequence). CDR3 length: 13 residues. The chain's CDR3 is CSARDVRNTEVFF. The CDR3 region has the DNA TGCAGTGCTAGAGACGTCAGGAACACTGAAGTTTTCTTT.

This clonotype was detected many times. The junction departs from the called germline gene at one end, perhaps through a read error. V is TRBV5-1 and J is TRBJ2-3; D gene unclear. Germline V gene data show CDR1 as SGHRS and CDR2 as YFSETQ. CDR3 length: 13 residues. CDR3 sequence: CASSPEITDTQYF. CDR3 bases: TGTGCCAGCAGCCCGGAGATCACAGATACGCAGTATTTT. The whole variable domain, remainder taken from reference TRBV5-1 and TRBJ2-3, is KAGVTQTPRYLIKTRGQQVTLSCSPISGHRSVSWYQQTPGQGLQFLFEYFSETQRNKGNFPGRFSGRQFSNSRSEMNVSTLELGDSALYLCASSPEITDTQYFGPGTRLTVL.

The chain carries TRBV19 and TRBJ1-1; D uncertain. CDR3 length equals 15 residues. CDR1 is LNHDA and CDR2 is SQIVND in the germline V gene (reference sequence). V gave up 10 bases and J gave up 4 bases, with 22 bases separating them. CDR3 DNA: TGTGCCATCACACCGAGGGTTTTCGGAGTCACTGAAGCTTTCTTT. It specifies CAITPRVFGVTEAFF.

V gene TRBV6-2 or TRBV6-3 combines with J gene TRBJ2-1; 7 bases map to TRBD2. J lost 2 bases, V lost 2 bases, and 3 bases had no gene match. CDR1 is MNHEY and CDR2 is SVGEGT in the germline V gene. The CDR3 contains 15 residues. Written as DNA, the CDR3 is TGTGCCAGCAGTTACACGGGAGGAGCCTACAATGAGCAGTTCTTC. This encodes CASSYTGGAYNEQFF.

This clonotype occurred a few times. This rearrangement joins TRBV4-1 to TRBJ2-1; D possibly corresponds to TRBD2 (6 bases). In germline, CDR1 is MGHRA, CDR2 YSYEKL. V shed 2 bases and J shed 5 bases, with 19 bases lying between them. The CDR3 runs 17 residues. The CDR3 DNA sequence: TGCGCCAGCAGCCAAACGGGTGGGCGGGAATGGAACAATGAGCAGTTCTTC. Encoded protein: CASSQTGGREWNNEQFF.

The rearrangement links TRBV4-2 to TRBJ2-3, with a tentative D call TRBD2 (6 bases). The CDR3 runs 17 residues. Per the germline V gene, CDR1 is LGHNA and CDR2 is YNFKEQ. V lost 1 base, J lost 2 bases, and 16 bases lay in between. The CDR3 here is CASSQVLIAEYTDTQYF. As DNA, the CDR3 is TGTGCCAGCAGCCAAGTATTGATAGCGGAGTACACAGATACGCAGTATTTT.

V usage is TRBV20-1 and J usage is TRBJ2-7; possible D gene TRBD2, 6 bases. V dropped 6 bases and J dropped 6 bases, with 9 bases sitting between them. Germline V gives CDR1 DFQATT, CDR2 SNEGSKA (reference sequence). There are 10 residues in the CDR3. This CDR3 is CSAARGEQYF. Here the CDR3 DNA reads TGCAGTGCCGCGCGGGGCGAGCAGTACTTC.

The genes are TRBV27 and TRBJ2-7, with TRBD2 matching over 9 bases. Per germline, CDR1 MNHEY and CDR2 SMNVEV (reference sequence). The CDR3 totals 15 residues. V was pared by 2 bases and J by 4 bases, with 6 bases of the junction left unmatched. The CDR3 sequence: CASSLAGGGGYEQYF. The CDR3 DNA follows: TGTGCCAGCAGTTTAGCGGGAGGGGGTGGTTACGAGCAGTACTTC.

Remarks on this clonotype: This may stem from a read error, because a much larger clone lies one nucleotide away. Because it lacks the conserved phenylalanine or tryptophan at the end, this CDR3 is likely a read error. The chain carries TRBV30 and TRBJ2-2; D may be TRBD1 or TRBD2 (6 bases each). Per the germline V gene, CDR1 is GTSNPN and CDR2 is SVGIG (reference sequence). The CDR3 extends over 15 amino acids. The V and J ends lost 5 bases and 6 bases respectively, with 19 bases between them. The CDR3 DNA follows: TGTGCCTGGTGGGACACCGGGACTCACCCCGGGGAGCTGTTTTTA. Its translation: CAWWDTGTHPGELFL.

This clonotype was observed a handful of times. The CDR3: CASSPESGTQYF. The CDR3 nucleotides read TGTGCCAGCAGTCCGGAATCTGGTACGCAGTATTTT. The rearrangement links TRBV6-2 or TRBV6-3 to TRBJ2-3; D unclear. Germline CDR1 is MNHEY and CDR2 is SVGEGT. V lost 5 bases to trimming and J lost 8 bases, with 11 bases between them. This CDR3 spans 12 amino acids.

The rearrangement links TRBV20-1 to TRBJ1-5; possible D gene TRBD1, 6 bases. With 5 bases removed from V and 3 bases from J, the gap between germline ends came to 11 bases. There are 13 residues in the CDR3. Germline V gene data show CDR1 as DFQATT and CDR2 as SNEGSKA (reference sequence). The CDR3 spells CSARRDNNQPQHF. CDR3 nucleotide sequence: TGCAGTGCTCGCCGGGACAACAATCAGCCCCAGCATTTT.

Many counts were recorded for this clonotype. The V and J genes are TRBV30 and TRBJ2-3; D gene unclear. The V end was cut by 2 bases, the J end by 4 bases, with 10 bases between. The CDR3 sequence is 13 residues long. Germline V CDR1 and CDR2: GTSNPN, SVGIG (reference sequence). CDR3 DNA: TGTGCCTGGAGTTCTGGCACCGCAGATACGCAGTATTTT. Translated: CAWSSGTADTQYF.

This rearrangement joins TRBV11-2 to TRBJ1-3; D remains unclear. With 2 bases removed from V and 0 bases from J, the gap between germline ends came to 5 bases. CDR1 SGHAT and CDR2 FQNNGV come from the germline V gene. This CDR3 region has 14 residues. The CDR3 bases are TGTGCCAGCAGCTTACCGATCTCTGGAAACACCATATATTTT. Its protein is CASSLPISGNTIYF.

The V call is TRBV7-3, the J call TRBJ1-1, with D maybe TRBD1 (5 bases). The CDR3 contains 14 residues. Deletions cut 5 bases from V and 6 bases from J, with 16 bases between. Germline CDR1 reads SGHTA; CDR2 reads FQGTGA. CDR3 coding DNA: TGTGCCAGCAGCGCGCAGGGCGAGACGGCTGAAGCTTTCTTT. This translates into CASSAQGETAEAFF.

As to this clonotype: Just one base apart from a much larger clone, this may be a read error. The chain couples TRBV30 to TRBJ2-2, with D hard to call. The CDR3 consists of 11 residues. The germline V gene has CDR1 GTSNPN and CDR2 SVGIG (reference sequence). CDR3 in amino acids: CPWSYSGELFF. CDR3 DNA sequence: TGTCCCTGGAGCTACAGCGGGGAGCTGTTTTTT.

The rearrangement links TRBV5-1 to TRBJ2-3, with 8 positions matching TRBD2. CDR1 and CDR2 from the germline V gene are SGHRS and YFSETQ. The CDR3 has 14 residues. J was trimmed by 5 bases and V by 4 bases; bases with no gene match: 6. The CDR3 sequence is CASSIEREIDTQYF. CDR3 DNA: TGCGCCAGCAGCATCGAGCGGGAGATAGATACGCAGTATTTT.

In its sample, this clonotype was seen many times. This chain links TRBV2 with TRBJ2-1; D not certain. Germline V gene lookup returns CDR1 SNHLY and CDR2 FYNNEI. CDR3 length equals 13 residues. V lost 4 bases, J lost 10 bases, and 14 bases lay in between. CDR3 coding DNA: TGTGCCAGCAGTGGATCCCACATCGGCGAGCAGTTCTTC. Amino acids: CASSGSHIGEQFF.

This clonotype was observed at least ten times. The J gene is TRBJ2-1, the V gene TRBV30; D gene ambiguous. V gave up 1 base and J gave up 13 bases, with 11 bases separating them. Germline-derived CDR1 and CDR2 are GTSNPN and SVGIG (reference sequence). The CDR3 spans 11 residues. The CDR3 DNA is TGTGCCTGGAGTGGTAGCAGACCACAGTTCTTC. It specifies CAWSGSRPQFF.

This clonotype has ten or more counts. CDR3 protein: CASSPRTGTRYGYTF. The CDR3 DNA reads as TGTGCCAGCAGTCCCCGAACAGGGACTCGCTATGGCTACACCTTC. J is TRBJ1-2 and V is TRBV12-3 or TRBV12-4, with a tentative D call TRBD1 (6 bases). V was cut by 5 bases and J by 4 bases, with 17 bases left in between. CDR3 length: 15 amino acids.

V usage is TRBV27 and J usage is TRBJ1-5; weak D call: TRBD1 (5 bases). Germline CDR1 and CDR2: MNHEY and SMNVEV (reference sequence). The CDR3 covers 15 residues. V was pared by 0 bases and J by 3 bases, with 9 bases between. In DNA, the CDR3 is TGTGCCAGCAGTTTATCGGGGCAGATCAATCAGCCCCAGCATTTT. It codes for CASSLSGQINQPQHF.

This clonotype turned up a few times. This CDR3 is CSANRLGNEQFF. CDR3 bases: TGCAGTGCTAACCGGTTGGGCAATGAGCAGTTCTTC. The V call is TRBV20-1, the J call TRBJ2-1, with unresolved D. This CDR3 is 12 amino acids long. Germline V gives CDR1 DFQATT, CDR2 SNEGSKA (reference sequence). V shed 4 bases and J shed 6 bases, with 10 bases lying between them.

This chain connects TRBV29-1 to TRBJ1-2; no reliable D call. Germline V gene data show CDR1 as SQVTM and CDR2 as ANQGSEA. Trimming cost V 2 bases and J 8 bases, with 9 bases left between them. This CDR3 has 11 amino acids. CDR3 amino acids: CSVEQVKGYTF. Here the CDR3 DNA reads TGCAGCGTTGAACAGGTTAAAGGCTACACCTTC. Full variable domain (remainder filled in from reference TRBV29-1 and TRBJ1-2): SAVISQKPSRDICQRGTSLTIQCQVDSQVTMMFWYRQQPGQSLTLIATANQGSEATYESGFVIDKFPISRPNLTFSTLTVSNMSPEDSSIYLCSVEQVKGYTFGSGTRLTVV.

This clonotype was seen many times. The genes are TRBV12-3 or TRBV12-4 and TRBJ2-3; 9 bases line up with TRBD2. V lost 2 bases to trimming and J lost 4 bases; unmatched junction nucleotides: 19. This CDR3 has 20 amino acids. This CDR3 reads CASSLRIQILGGRGPDTQYF. As DNA, the CDR3 is TGTGCCAGCAGTTTACGGATTCAGATTTTGGGCGGGAGGGGCCCAGATACGCAGTATTTT.

This clonotype was seen repeatedly, ten times or more. CDR3 residues: CSAGIGDEQYF. CDR3 bases: TGCAGCGCTGGTATCGGGGACGAGCAGTACTTC. This chain joins TRBV29-1 and TRBJ2-7, with a possible D match to TRBD2 (5 bases). CDR1 and CDR2 from the germline V gene are SQVTM and ANQGSEA. The CDR3 runs 11 residues. The ends were cut back, 7 bases at V and 5 bases at J, with 12 bases in the middle.

This sequence joins TRBV30 and TRBJ2-1; 8 bases match TRBD2. CDR3 size: 16 residues. Per germline, CDR1 GTSNPN and CDR2 SVGIG (reference sequence). V was pared by 5 bases and J by 1 base, with 10 bases of the junction left unmatched. The CDR3 loop is CAWDPGLGASYNEQFF. The DNA for the CDR3 is TGTGCCTGGGATCCGGGACTAGGCGCGTCCTACAATGAGCAGTTCTTC.

This clonotype was recorded many times. The gene calls are TRBV12-3 or TRBV12-4 and TRBJ2-5, with 9 bases matching TRBD2. The CDR3 has 15 residues. V lost 6 bases to trimming and J lost 6 bases; unmatched junction nucleotides: 11. The CDR3 sequence is CASSAPGLAKQTQYF. CDR3 nucleotides: TGTGCCAGCAGCGCCCCGGGACTAGCCAAGCAGACCCAGTACTTC.

The CDR3 sequence: CASSLRSSYGYTF. The CDR3 nucleotides are TGTGCCAGCAGCCTCCGGTCATCCTATGGCTACACCTTC. The V and J genes are TRBV3-1 and TRBJ1-2; D is undetermined. Per germline, CDR1 LGHDT and CDR2 YNNKEL (reference sequence). This CDR3 region has 13 residues. Trimming took 4 bases from V and 4 from J, leaving 10 bases between them.